The clone carrying this TCR beta chain was picked up many times. Unique molecular identifiers were used to barcode this TCRbeta library. TCRdb used MiXCR to reprocess the PCR reads, holding one entry per CDR3 protein. The table records about 400,000 distinct CDR3 sequences, about a fifth of them present only once. These data originate in a study of T-cell reconstitution after alpha-beta-depleted transplantation in children. The sequencing used PBMCs from the stem cell graft donor, collected from the stem cell graft. The source is a human donor who donated a stem cell graft to a child with acute myeloid leukemia.

The CDR3 DNA is TGCAGTGCTTTCCTTCCGGGACTTGGCGGGTCGTACGAGCAGTACTTC. Translating gives CSAFLPGLGGSYEQYF. The rearrangement joins TRBV20-1 to TRBJ2-7, with a possible D match to TRBD2 (6 bases). V was cut by 5 bases and J by 4 bases, with 24 bases left in between. This CDR3 has 16 amino acids. Germline CDR1 DFQATT, CDR2 SNEGSKA (reference sequence).